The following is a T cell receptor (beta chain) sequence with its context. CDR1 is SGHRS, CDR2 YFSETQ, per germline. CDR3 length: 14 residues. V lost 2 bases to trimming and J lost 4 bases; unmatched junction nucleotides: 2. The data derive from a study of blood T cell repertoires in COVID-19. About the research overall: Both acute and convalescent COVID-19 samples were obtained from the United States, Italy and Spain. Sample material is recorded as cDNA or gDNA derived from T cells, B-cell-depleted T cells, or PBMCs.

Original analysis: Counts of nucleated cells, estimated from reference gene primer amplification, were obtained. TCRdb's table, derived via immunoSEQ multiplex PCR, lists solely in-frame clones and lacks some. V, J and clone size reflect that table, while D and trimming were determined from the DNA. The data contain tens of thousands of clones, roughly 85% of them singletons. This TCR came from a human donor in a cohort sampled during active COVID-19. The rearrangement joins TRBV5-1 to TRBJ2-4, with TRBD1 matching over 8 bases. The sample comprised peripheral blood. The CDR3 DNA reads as TGCGCCAGCAGCTTCGGACAGGGAAAAAACATTCAGTACTTC. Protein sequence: CASSFGQGKNIQYF.